This T cell receptor (beta chain) stems from a study of T cell repertoires in cytomegalovirus infection. Germline CDR1 is MNHEY and CDR2 is SVGEGT. The CDR3 consists of 14 residues. V lost 4 bases and J 4 bases, leaving 13 bases between the germline ends. TCRdb passed the reads through MiXCR, listing each CDR3 protein once. This sample carries some 940,000 distinct CDR3 sequences, roughly 30% of them seen once, and the ten largest clones take about 14%. This clonotype was picked up a small number of times. Its antigen is currently unknown. The sequence was obtained from a human donor in good health (CMV status not recorded). Some clones in this sample may be carry-over from other donors' samples. This chain uses TRBV6-2 or TRBV6-3 with TRBJ1-2, with D tentatively TRBD1 (5 bases). Material: cultured CD8+ T cells from PBMCs, obtained from culture after CMV antigen stimulation. The chain's CDR3 is CASSSLGGSYGYTF. The CDR3 DNA reads as TGTGCCAGCAGTTCCTTGGGGGGGAGCTATGGCTACACCTTC.